This T cell receptor beta chain appears in the sequencing data of a study of shared clonotypes between healthy human individuals (dated by TCRdb to between 2020 and 2021). In the study overall: The cohort comprised two women and a few men aged 18 to 49 years. Blood TCR repertoires of about 5 healthy adults were deeply sequenced to estimate repertoire size and the extent of clonotype sharing between individuals. To increase sequencing depth and limit assay-specific biases, different laboratories used diverse techniques to prepare libraries and sequence TCR repertoires. Per donor, leukapheresis produced somewhere between about 0.9 and 10 billion PBMCs. Overall results and qualifications from the work: Sampling was restricted to blood, and TCR repertoires in tissues likely differ from the TCR repertoires found in blood. Because the study included a small number of donors, the genetic and exposure-history diversity represented was limited. Pairwise subsampling led to the expectation that sequencing depth would affect the degree of clonotype sharing among donors.

The donors were healthy, HIV-negative adults who had no recently reported acute infections or vaccinations. Every donor was a Caucasian adult living in Nashville, Tennessee, USA. For unsorted samples, tens of millions of PBMCs were counted, and genomic DNA was extracted using the QIAamp DNA Blood Mini kit. Blood was collected by leukapheresis, and PBMCs were isolated by Ficoll-Histopaque density gradient centrifugation and then cryopreserved in liquid nitrogen vapor phase. Concerning this clone: The antigen this receptor binds is unknown. One base away there is no much larger clone; base qualities are not given.

Using the deep immunoSEQ assay, TCR CDR3 regions were amplified from genomic DNA by multiplex PCR. Genomic DNA extracted from each cell subset was distributed evenly over all wells of several immunoSEQ 96-well plates, and each plate served as one replicate. For unsorted PBMC, about 270 ng of genomic DNA, equivalent to around 33,000 T cell genomes, went into each replicate PCR. Ten immunoSEQ deep assay plates were used to sequence unsorted PBMC genomic DNA. Purified libraries were measured with a Qubit 3.0 fluorometer, size-checked on a Bioanalyzer 2100, and measured again with the KAPA Library Quantification kit. Each immunoSEQ 96-well plate was sequenced on its own single-read 150-cycle Illumina NextSeq 550 flow cell. In the original analysis: Because only junctional sequences without quality scores were contained in the immunoSEQ output, filtering matching that applied to full-length reads could not be performed. To assign V/J genes and CDR3, sequences were annotated using PyIR, a Python wrapper for IgBLAST v1.9, with IMGT germline references. Reads were removed for weak V/J assignments (E-value above 1e-6), missing CDR3, stop codons, out-of-frame junctions, or ambiguous translated residues. V3J clonotypes were defined by identical inferred V gene, J gene, and CDR3 amino acid sequence. Percentage overlap between repertoires was calculated by dividing the number of shared unique clonotypes by the size of the smaller repertoire. Repertoire richness was assessed with RTK rarefaction, the Chao1 estimator, and Recon v2.1 estimates of unobserved clonotypes. TCRdb mirrors the immuneACCESS table, restricted to in-frame sequences. Some clones are absent from its copies; in checked studies, under half trace to an unresolved V gene, and the reason for the others is unknown. V, J and clone size were drawn from that table, and D and trimming were deduced from the DNA. Present in this sample are 400,000 to 500,000 clones, 70% to 85% of which were seen just once. About 12% of the sample is in the top ten clones.

Sequences were obtained from PBMCs. The TCR sequence derives from a woman aged 40 to 55 in good health. Some clones in this sample may be carry-over from other donors' samples.

This receptor has the CDR3 CASSLRPANYGYTF. The base sequence is TGTGCCAGCAGTTTACGGCCAGCTAACTATGGCTACACCTTC. In this chain, TRBV27 is recombined with TRBJ1-2, with no confident D gene call. CDR1 is given as MNHEY and CDR2 as SMNVEV, both from the germline V gene (reference sequence). The CDR3 runs 14 residues from the cysteine to the phenylalanine. Just the 42-base CDR3 DNA is kept, in frame starting at base 1. Trimming takes 2 bases from V and 0 bases from J, and the germline ends sit 7 bases apart.